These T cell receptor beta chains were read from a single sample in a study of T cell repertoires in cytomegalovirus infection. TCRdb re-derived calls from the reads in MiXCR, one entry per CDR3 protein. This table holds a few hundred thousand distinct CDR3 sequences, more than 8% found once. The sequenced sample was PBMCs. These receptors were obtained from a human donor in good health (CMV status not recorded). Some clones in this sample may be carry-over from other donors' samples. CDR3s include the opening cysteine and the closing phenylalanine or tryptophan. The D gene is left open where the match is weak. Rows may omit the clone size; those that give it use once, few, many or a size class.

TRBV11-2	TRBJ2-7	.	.	TGTGCCAGCAGCTTAAGGGGCGGGTGGAGCTCCTACGAGCAGTACTTC	CASSLRGGWSSYEQYF
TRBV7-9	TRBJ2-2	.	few	TGTGCCAGCACCGGGGAGCTGTTTTTT	CASTGELFF
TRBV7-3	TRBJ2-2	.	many	TGTGCCAGCAGCCTAGGGCCCGTCACCGGGGAGCTGTTTTTT	CASSLGPVTGELFF
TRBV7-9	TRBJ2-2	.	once	TGTGCCAGCAGCATGGCGGGGCCCAACACCGGGGAGCTGTTTTTT	CASSMAGPNTGELFF
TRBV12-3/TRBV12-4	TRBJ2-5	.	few	TGTGCCAGCAGTCCCCAGACTAGAAGGGCCGTGAAGACCCAGTACTTC	CASSPQTRRAVKTQYF
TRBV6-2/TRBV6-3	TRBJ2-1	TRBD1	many	TGTGCCAGCAGTCAATACCGGGACAGGAGATACAATGAGCAGTTCTTC	CASSQYRDRRYNEQFF
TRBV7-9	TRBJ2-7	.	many	TGTGCCAGCAGCTACGAGGTGTACGAGCAGTACTTC	CASSYEVYEQYF
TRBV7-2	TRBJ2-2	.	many	TGTGCCAGCAGTCCCCGGCCGCGGAACACCGGGGAGCTGTTTTTT	CASSPRPRNTGELFF
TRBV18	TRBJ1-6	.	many	TGTGCCAGCTCACCGGGAGCAAATTCACCCCTCCACTTT	CASSPGANSPLHF
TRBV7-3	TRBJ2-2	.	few	TGTGCCAGCAGCTTAAATCCGGGTGGCGGGGAGCTGTTTTTT	CASSLNPGGGELFF
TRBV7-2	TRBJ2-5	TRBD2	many	TGTGCCAGCAGCCAGGGACTAGCCCCCGAGACCCAGTACTTC	CASSQGLAPETQYF
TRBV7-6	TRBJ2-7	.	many	TGTGCCAGCAGCTTAGCGCCCCTCTCCTACGAGCAGTACTTC	CASSLAPLSYEQYF
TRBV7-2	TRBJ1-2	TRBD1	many	TGTGCCAGCAGCTTTACAGGGGAGGCTTATGGCTACACCTTC	CASSFTGEAYGYTF
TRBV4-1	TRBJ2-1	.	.	TGCGCCAGCAGCCAAGCCCGGGGGGCCAATGAGCAGTTCTTC	CASSQARGANEQFF
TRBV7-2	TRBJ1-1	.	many	TGTGCCAGCAGCTTATTATGGAACAGGGTCGAAGCTTTCTTT	CASSLLWNRVEAFF
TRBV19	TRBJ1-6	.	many	TGTGCCAGTAGTTTCTTAGATTCACCCCTCCACTTT	CASSFLDSPLHF
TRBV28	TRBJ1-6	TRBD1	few	TGTGCCAGCAGGGACAGGGAAGAGTATAATTCACCCCTCCACTTT	CASRDREEYNSPLHF
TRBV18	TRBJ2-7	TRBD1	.	TGTGCCAGCTCACCAACCGGGACAGGCCTTTCTTACGAGCAGTACTTC	CASSPTGTGLSYEQYF
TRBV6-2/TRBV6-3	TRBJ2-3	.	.	TGTGCCAGCAGTTCCGGACCCCAAAAGAGGTATTTT	CASSSGPQKRYF
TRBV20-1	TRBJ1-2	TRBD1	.	TGCAGTGCTAGAGCCGTTAACAGGGGCGGAGACTATGGCTACACCTTC	CSARAVNRGGDYGYTF
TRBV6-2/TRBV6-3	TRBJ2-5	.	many	TGTGCCAGCAGTTACTTCTTCGACAGAAATCAAGAGACCCAGTACTTC	CASSYFFDRNQETQYF
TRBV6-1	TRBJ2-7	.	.	TGTGCCAGCAGCCCCGACAACTACGAGCAGTACTTC	CASSPDNYEQYF
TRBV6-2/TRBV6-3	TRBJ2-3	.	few	TGTGCCAGCAGGATAGATAGCGCAGATACGCAGTATTTT	CASRIDSADTQYF
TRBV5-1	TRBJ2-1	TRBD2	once	TGCGCCAGCAGCTTCGGGACTACCCACAATGAGCAGTTCTTC	CASSFGTTHNEQFF
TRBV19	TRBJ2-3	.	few	TGTGCCAGTAGAAGCGAGGCTTGGGCGGATACGCAGTATTTT	CASRSEAWADTQYF
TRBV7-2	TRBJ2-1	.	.	TGTGCCAGCAGCTTAGTACCGGGACTCCGGCGTGAGCAGTTCTTC	CASSLVPGLRREQFF
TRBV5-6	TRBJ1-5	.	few	TGTGCCAGCAGCTTGGGGGGGCCAGGGATGGCCAATCAGCCCCAGCATTTT	CASSLGGPGMANQPQHF
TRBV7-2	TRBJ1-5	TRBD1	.	TGTGCCAGCGGACAGGGAATGAGAAATCAGCCCCAGCATTTT	CASGQGMRNQPQHF
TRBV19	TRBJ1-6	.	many	TGTGCCAGTAGTAGCCGCAGCTCCTATAATTCACCCCTCCACTTT	CASSSRSSYNSPLHF
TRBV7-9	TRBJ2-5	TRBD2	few	TGTGCCAGCAGCCCTGGACTAGCGGGAGCAGAGTTGGAGACCCAGTACTTC	CASSPGLAGAELETQYF
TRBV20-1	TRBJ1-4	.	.	TGCAGTGCTAGAGATGAAAGGGAAGGTGAAAAACTGTTTTTT	CSARDEREGEKLFF
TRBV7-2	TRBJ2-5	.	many	TGTGCCAGCAGCAAATCGGGTCCCACTCAAGAGACCCAGTACTTC	CASSKSGPTQETQYF
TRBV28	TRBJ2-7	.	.	TGTGCCAGCAGTTTTAGTGTCGGGACACCCGGGTACGAGCAGTACTTC	CASSFSVGTPGYEQYF
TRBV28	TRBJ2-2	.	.	TGTGCCAGCAGTACACAAACCGGGGAGCTGTTTTTT	CASSTQTGELFF
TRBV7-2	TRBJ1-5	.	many	TGTGCCAGCAGCTCCGGTCCAGGTCAGCCCCAGCATTTT	CASSSGPGQPQHF
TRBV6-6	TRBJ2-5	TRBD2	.	TGTGCCAGCAGTTACTCGCTAGCGGGGGGCCAAGAGACCCAGTACTTC	CASSYSLAGGQETQYF